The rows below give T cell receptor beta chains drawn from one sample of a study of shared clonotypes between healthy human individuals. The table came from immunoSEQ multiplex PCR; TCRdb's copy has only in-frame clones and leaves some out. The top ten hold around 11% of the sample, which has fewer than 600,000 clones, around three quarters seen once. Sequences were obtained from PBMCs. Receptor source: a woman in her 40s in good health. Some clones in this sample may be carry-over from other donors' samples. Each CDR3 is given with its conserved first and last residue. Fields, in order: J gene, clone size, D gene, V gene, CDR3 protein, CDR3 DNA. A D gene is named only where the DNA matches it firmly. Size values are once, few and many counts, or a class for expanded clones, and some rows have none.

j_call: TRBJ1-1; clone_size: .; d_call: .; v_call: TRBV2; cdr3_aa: CASDIVNTEAFF; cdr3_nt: TGTGCCAGCGACATCGTGAACACTGAAGCTTTCTTT
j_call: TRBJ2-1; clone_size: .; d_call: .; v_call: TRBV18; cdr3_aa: CASSPGPSGEQFF; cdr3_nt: TGTGCCAGCTCACCTGGGCCTAGTGGTGAGCAGTTCTTC
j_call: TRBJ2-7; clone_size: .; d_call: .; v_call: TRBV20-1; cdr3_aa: CSVRRAYEQYF; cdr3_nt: TGCAGTGTGCGGAGGGCCTACGAGCAGTACTTC
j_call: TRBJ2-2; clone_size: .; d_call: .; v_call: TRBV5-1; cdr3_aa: CASSLESSGELFF; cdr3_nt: TGCGCCAGCAGCTTGGAATCGTCCGGGGAGCTGTTTTTT
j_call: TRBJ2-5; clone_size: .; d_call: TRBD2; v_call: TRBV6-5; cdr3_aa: CASSSGTSGRGETQYF; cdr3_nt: TGTGCCAGCAGTTCCGGGACTAGCGGGAGAGGAGAGACCCAGTACTTC
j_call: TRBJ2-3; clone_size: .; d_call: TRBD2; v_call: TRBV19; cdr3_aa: CASSIGGGTSGRNSTDTQYF; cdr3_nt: TGTGCCAGTAGTATAGGCGGAGGGACTAGCGGGAGAAATAGCACAGATACGCAGTATTTT
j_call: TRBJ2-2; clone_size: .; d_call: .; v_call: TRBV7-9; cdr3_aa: CASSLARTGELFF; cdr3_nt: TGTGCCAGCAGCTTAGCCCGCACCGGGGAGCTGTTTTTT
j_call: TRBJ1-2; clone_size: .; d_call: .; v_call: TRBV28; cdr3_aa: CASSFTQWYGYTF; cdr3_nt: TGTGCCAGCAGTTTTACCCAGTGGTATGGCTACACCTTC
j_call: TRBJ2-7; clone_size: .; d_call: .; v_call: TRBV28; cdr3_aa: CASSSPLRAEQYF; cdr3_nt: TGTGCCAGCAGTTCCCCTCTCCGGGCCGAGCAGTACTTC
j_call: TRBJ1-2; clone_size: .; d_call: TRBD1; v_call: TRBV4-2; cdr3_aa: CASREQGGYGYTF; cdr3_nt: TGTGCCAGCAGGGAACAGGGGGGCTATGGCTACACCTTC
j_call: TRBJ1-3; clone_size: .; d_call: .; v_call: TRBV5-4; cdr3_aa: CASSSGKTGGVSGNTIYF; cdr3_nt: TGTGCCAGCAGCTCCGGAAAAACGGGGGGCGTCTCTGGAAACACCATATATTTT
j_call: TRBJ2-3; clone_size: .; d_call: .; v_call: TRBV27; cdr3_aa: CASSSQTPMTDTQYF; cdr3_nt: TGTGCCAGCAGTTCCCAAACCCCTATGACAGATACGCAGTATTTT
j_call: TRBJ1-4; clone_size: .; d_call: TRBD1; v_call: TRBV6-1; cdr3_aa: CASSEVGTGRYEKLFF; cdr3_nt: TGTGCCAGCAGTGAAGTCGGGACAGGGCGGTATGAAAAACTGTTTTTT
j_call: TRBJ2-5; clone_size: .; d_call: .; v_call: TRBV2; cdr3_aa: CASSDRSRETQYF; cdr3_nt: TGTGCCAGCAGTGATCGGTCCCGAGAGACCCAGTACTTC
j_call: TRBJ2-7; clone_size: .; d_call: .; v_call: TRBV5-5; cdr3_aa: CASSFSWQNYEQYF; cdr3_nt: TGTGCCAGCAGCTTTTCATGGCAGAACTACGAGCAGTACTTC
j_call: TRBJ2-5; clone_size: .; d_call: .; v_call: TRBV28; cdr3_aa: CASTTRLAGKETQYF; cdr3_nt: TGTGCCAGCACCACCCGACTGGCCGGGAAGGAGACCCAGTACTTC
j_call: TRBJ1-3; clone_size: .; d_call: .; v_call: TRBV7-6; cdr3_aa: CASSLMLQADGNTIYF; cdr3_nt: TGTGCCAGCAGCTTAATGCTACAGGCAGATGGAAACACCATATATTTT
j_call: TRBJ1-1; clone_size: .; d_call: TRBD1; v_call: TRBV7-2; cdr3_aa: CASSPWTGRNTEAFF; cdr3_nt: TGTGCCAGCAGCCCTTGGACAGGGAGGAACACTGAAGCTTTCTTT
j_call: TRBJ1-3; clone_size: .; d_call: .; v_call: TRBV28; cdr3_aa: CASSLFVGSSGNTIYF; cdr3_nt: TGTGCCAGCAGTTTATTCGTGGGAAGCTCTGGAAACACCATATATTTT
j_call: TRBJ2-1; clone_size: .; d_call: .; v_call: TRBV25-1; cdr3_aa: CASSDTGRPGNEQFF; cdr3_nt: TGTGCCAGCAGTGATACAGGGCGCCCGGGCAATGAGCAGTTCTTC
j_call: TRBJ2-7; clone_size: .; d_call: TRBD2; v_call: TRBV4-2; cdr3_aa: CASSQDVTGGLLGQYF; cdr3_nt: TGTGCCAGCAGCCAAGATGTAACGGGAGGTCTCCTCGGGCAGTACTTC
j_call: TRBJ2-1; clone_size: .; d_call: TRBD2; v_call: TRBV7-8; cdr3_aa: CASSPGTSGTYNEQFF; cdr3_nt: TGTGCCAGCAGCCCCGGGACTAGCGGGACGTACAATGAGCAGTTCTTC
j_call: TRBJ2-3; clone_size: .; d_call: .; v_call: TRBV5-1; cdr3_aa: CASSGSLGTSTDTQYF; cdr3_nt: TGCGCCAGCAGCGGATCCCTCGGGACTAGCACAGATACGCAGTATTTT
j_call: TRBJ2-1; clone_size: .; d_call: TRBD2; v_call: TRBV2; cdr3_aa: CASSSLAGYNEQFF; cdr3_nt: TGTGCCAGCAGTTCGCTAGCGGGATACAATGAGCAGTTCTTC
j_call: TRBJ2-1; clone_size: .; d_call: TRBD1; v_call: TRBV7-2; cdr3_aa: CASRPGQGYNEQFF; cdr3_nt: TGTGCCAGCAGGCCGGGACAGGGATACAATGAGCAGTTCTTC
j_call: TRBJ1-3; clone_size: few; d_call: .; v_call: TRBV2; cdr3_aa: CASSDSDSSGNTIYF; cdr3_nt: TGTGCCAGCAGTGATTCGGACAGTTCTGGAAACACCATATATTTT
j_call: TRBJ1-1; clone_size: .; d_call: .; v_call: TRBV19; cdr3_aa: CASSRVVDTEAFF; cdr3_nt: TGTGCCAGTAGTAGAGTGGTGGACACTGAAGCTTTCTTT
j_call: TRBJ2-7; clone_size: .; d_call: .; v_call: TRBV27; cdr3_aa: CASSLRPSAVSSYEQYF; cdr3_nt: TGTGCCAGCAGTTTACGCCCCTCGGCGGTGAGCTCCTACGAGCAGTACTTC